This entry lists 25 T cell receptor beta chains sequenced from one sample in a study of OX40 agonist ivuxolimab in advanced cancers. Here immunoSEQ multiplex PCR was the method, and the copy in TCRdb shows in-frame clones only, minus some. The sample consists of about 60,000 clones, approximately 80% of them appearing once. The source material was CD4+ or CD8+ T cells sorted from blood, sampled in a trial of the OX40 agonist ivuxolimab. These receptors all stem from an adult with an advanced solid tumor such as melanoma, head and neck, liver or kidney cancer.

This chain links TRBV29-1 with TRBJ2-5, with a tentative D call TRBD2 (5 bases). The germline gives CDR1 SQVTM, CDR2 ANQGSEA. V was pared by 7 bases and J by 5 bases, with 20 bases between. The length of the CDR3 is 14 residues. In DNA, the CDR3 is TGCAGCGCTACGGACTCTGTTCGTCTGGAGACCCAGTACTTC. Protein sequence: CSATDSVRLETQYF.

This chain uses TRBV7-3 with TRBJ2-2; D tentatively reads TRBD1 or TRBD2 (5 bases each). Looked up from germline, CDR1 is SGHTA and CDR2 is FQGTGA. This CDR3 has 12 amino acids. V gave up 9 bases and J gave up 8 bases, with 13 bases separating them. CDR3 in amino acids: CASSAGAGELFF. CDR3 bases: TGTGCCAGTAGCGCCGGGGCTGGGGAGCTGTTTTTT.

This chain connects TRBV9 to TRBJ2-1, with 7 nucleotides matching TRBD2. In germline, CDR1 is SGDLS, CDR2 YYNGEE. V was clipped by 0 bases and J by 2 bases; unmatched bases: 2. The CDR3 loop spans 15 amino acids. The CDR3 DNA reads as TGTGCCAGCAGCGTAGGGGCGGGGGCCTACAATGAGCAGTTCTTC. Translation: CASSVGAGAYNEQFF. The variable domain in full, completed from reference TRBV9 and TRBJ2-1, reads DSGVTQTPKHLITATGQRVTLRCSPRSGDLSVYWYQQSLDQGLQFLIQYYNGEERAKGNILERFSAQQFPDLHSELNLSSLELGDSALYFCASSVGAGAYNEQFFGPGTRLTVL.

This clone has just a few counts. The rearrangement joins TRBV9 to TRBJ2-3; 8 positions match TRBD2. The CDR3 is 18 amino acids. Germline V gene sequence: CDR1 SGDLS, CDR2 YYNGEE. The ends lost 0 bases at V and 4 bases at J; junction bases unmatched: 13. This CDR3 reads CASSVALSGGLPADTQYF. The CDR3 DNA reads TGTGCCAGCAGCGTAGCGTTGTCGGGGGGGCTTCCCGCAGATACGCAGTATTTT.

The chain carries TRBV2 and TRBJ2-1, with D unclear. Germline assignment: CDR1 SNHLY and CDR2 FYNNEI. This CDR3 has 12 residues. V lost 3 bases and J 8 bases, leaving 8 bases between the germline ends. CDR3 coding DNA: TGTGCCAGCAGTGAGGTCCAGCATGAGCAGTTCTTC. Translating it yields CASSEVQHEQFF.

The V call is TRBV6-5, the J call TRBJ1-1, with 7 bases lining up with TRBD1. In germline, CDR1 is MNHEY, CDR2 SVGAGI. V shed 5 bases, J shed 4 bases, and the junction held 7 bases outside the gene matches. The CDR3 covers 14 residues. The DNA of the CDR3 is TGTGCCAGCAGTGTTAGACAGGGTTCCACTGAAGCTTTCTTT. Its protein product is CASSVRQGSTEAFF.

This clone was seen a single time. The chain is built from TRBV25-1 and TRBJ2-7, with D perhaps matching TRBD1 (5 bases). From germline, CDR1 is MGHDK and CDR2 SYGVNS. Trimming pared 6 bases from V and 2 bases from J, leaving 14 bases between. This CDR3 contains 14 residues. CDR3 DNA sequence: TGTGCCAGCAGCCCTCGACAGTACCCCTACGAGCAGTACTTC. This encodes CASSPRQYPYEQYF.

The CDR3 bases are TGCAGCACAGCGGACTTGCATGGCTACACCTTC. Translation: CSTADLHGYTF. V and J are TRBV29-1 and TRBJ1-2; D is uncertain. CDR3 size: 11 residues. With 8 bases removed from V and 6 bases from J, the gap between germline ends came to 13 bases. Per the germline V gene, CDR1 is SQVTM and CDR2 is ANQGSEA.

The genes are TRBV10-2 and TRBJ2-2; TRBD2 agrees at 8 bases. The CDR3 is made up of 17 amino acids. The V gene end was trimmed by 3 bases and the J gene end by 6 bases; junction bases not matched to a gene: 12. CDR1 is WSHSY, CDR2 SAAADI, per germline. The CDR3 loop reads CASSDHAGGGSPGELFF. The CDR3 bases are TGCGCCAGCAGTGACCACGCGGGCGGGGGGTCGCCCGGGGAGCTGTTTTTT.

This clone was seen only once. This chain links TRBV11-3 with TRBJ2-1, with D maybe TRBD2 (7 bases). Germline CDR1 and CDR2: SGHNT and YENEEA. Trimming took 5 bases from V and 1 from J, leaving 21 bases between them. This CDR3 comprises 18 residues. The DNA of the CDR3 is TGTGCCAGCAGCGACAACCGGGGGAGGGGACAATCCTACAATGAGCAGTTCTTC. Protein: CASSDNRGRGQSYNEQFF.

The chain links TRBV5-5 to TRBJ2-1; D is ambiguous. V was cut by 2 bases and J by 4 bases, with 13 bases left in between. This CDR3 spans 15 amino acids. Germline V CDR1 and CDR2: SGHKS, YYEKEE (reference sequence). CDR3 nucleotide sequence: TGTGCCAGCAGCTTTCAAGTAGACCCGTACAATGAGCAGTTCTTC. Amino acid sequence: CASSFQVDPYNEQFF.

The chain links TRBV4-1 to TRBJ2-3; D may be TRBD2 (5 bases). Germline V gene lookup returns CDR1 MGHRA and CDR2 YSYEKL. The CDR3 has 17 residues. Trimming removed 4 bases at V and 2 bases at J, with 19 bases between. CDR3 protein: CASSRKQEGRNTDTQYF. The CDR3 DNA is TGCGCCAGCAGCCGAAAGCAAGAGGGCAGAAACACAGATACGCAGTATTTT.

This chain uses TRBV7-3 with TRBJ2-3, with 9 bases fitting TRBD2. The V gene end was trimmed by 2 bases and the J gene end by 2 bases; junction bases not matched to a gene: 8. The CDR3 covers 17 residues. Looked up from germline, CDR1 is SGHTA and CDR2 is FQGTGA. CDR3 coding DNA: TGTGCCAGCAGCTTAGGCGGGGGGGTAGCACCCACAGATACGCAGTATTTT. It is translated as CASSLGGGVAPTDTQYF.

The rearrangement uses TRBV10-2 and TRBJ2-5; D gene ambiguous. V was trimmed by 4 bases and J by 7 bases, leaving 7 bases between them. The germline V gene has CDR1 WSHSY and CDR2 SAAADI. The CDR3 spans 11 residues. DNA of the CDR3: TGCGCCAGCAGTGGGACGGCGACCCAGTACTTC. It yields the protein CASSGTATQYF.

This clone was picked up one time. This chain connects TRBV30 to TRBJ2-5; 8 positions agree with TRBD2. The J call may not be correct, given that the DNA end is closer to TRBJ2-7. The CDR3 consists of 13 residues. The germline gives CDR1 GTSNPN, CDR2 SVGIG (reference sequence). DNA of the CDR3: TGTGCCTGGAGTAGAGGACTAGCTGTCGAGCAGTACTTC. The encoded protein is CAWSRGLAVEQYF.

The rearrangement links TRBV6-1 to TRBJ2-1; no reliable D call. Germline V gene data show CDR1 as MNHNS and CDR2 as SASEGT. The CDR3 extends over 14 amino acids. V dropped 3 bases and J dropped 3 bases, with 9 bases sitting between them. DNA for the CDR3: TGTGCCAGCAGTGAGTCCGGATACTACAATGAGCAGTTCTTC. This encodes CASSESGYYNEQFF.

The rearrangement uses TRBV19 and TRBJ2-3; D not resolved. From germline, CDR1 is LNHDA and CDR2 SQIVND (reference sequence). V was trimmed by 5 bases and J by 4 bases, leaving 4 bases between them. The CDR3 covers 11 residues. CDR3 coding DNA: TGTGCCAGTAGTGTTTCAGATACGCAGTATTTT. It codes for CASSVSDTQYF.

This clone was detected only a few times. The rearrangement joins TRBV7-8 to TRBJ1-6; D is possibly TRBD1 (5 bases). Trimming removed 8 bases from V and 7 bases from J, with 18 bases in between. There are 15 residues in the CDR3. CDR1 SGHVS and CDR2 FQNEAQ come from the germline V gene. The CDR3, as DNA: TGTGCCAGCGTAGTCGGGCAGGGTAGCAATTCACCCCTCCACTTT. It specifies CASVVGQGSNSPLHF.

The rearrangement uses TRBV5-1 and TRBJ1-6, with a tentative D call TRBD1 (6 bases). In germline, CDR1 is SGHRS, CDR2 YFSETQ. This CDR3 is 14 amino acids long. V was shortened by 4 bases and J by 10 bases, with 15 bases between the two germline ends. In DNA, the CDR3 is TGCGCCAGCAGCCGAGCAGGGGTTCCCTCACCCCTCCACTTT. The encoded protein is CASSRAGVPSPLHF.

DNA of the CDR3: TGTGCCAGCAGTGCGAATGCGGACACTTCGGCTTTCTTT. Translating gives CASSANADTSAFF. The chain carries TRBV2 and TRBJ1-1, with a tentative D call TRBD1 (5 bases). There are 13 residues in the CDR3. The V end lost 4 bases, the J end lost 11 bases, and 17 bases lay between the germline ends. Germline CDR1 reads SNHLY; CDR2 reads FYNNEI.

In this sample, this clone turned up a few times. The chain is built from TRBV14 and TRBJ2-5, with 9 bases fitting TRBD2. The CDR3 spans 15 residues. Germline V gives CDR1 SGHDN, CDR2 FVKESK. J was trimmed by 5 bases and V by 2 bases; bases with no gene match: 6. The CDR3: CASSQQRGAVETQYF. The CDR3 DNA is TGTGCCAGCAGCCAACAGCGGGGGGCCGTTGAGACCCAGTACTTC.

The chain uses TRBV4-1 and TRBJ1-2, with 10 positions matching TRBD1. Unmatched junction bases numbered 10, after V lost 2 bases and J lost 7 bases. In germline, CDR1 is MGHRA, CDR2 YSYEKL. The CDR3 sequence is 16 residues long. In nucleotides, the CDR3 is TGCGCCAGCAGCCAATTCGGGACAGGGGCCGATTCTGGCTACACCTTC. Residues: CASSQFGTGADSGYTF.

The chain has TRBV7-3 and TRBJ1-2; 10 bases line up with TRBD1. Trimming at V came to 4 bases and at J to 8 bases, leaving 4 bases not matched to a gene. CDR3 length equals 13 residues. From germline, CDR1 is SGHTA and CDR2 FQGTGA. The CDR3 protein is CASSSTGGYGYTF. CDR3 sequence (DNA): TGTGCCAGCAGCTCGACAGGGGGCTACGGCTACACCTTC.

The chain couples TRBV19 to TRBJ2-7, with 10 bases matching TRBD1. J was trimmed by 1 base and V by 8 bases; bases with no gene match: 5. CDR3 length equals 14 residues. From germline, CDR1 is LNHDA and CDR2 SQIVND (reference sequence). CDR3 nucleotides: TGTGCCAGTCGACAGGGACAGGGGTCCTACGAGCAGTACTTC. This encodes CASRQGQGSYEQYF.

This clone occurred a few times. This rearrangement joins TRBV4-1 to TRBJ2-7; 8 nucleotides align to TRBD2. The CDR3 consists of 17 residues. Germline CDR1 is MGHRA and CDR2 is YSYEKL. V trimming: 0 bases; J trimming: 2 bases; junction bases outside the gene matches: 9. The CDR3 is CASSQDRGGGLAYEQYF. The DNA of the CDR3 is TGCGCCAGCAGCCAAGATCGGGGCGGGGGGCTGGCCTACGAGCAGTACTTC.